This TCR beta chain was documented in a study of molecular identifiers for immune sequencing clone quantification. MiXCR was run by TCRdb on the PCR reads, yielding one entry per CDR3 protein. The sample records 490,000 or so distinct CDR3 sequences, around 23% being singletons. This clonotype was counted at least ten times. The germline V and J ends were trimmed by 6 bases and 0 bases, with 21 bases remaining between them. Germline V gene sequence: CDR1 DFQATT, CDR2 SNEGSKA (reference sequence). The CDR3 consists of 16 residues. The sequenced sample consisted of naive CD8+ T cells from blood, with Jurkat cell RNA spiked in. Stated subset: FACS-sorted CD8+CD4-CCR7+CD45RA+ naive T cells. The receptor was derived from a human donor in good health. Some libraries in this study had Jurkat cell RNA spiked in. J is TRBJ2-7 and V is TRBV20-1; possible D gene TRBD2, 6 bases. The CDR3 coding sequence is TGCAGTGCCCCGGGAGTCGAGGTGCGGAACTCCTACGAGCAGTACTTC. Protein product: CSAPGVEVRNSYEQYF.